This entry lists 24 T cell receptor beta chains sequenced from one sample in a study of T cell repertoires in cytomegalovirus infection. Which antigens these TCRs recognize remains unknown. TCRdb processed the reads anew with MiXCR; each CDR3 protein has one entry. Of around 300,000 distinct CDR3 sequences listed, 20% to 30% were seen once; the top ten hold 13%. The source material was cultured PBMCs, sampled from culture after CMV antigen stimulation. These receptors originate from a human donor in good health (CMV status not recorded). Some clones in this sample may be carry-over from other donors' samples.

In this sample, this clonotype turned up a few times. The chain is built from TRBV7-8 and TRBJ1-6, with unresolved D. In germline, CDR1 is SGHVS, CDR2 FQNEAQ. The CDR3 runs 15 residues. Trimming cost V 1 base and J 4 bases, with 8 bases left between them. The CDR3 sequence is CASSLVETYNSPLHF. In DNA form, the CDR3 reads TGTGCCAGCAGCTTAGTGGAGACTTATAATTCACCCCTCCACTTT. The whole variable domain, remainder taken from reference TRBV7-8 and TRBJ1-6, is GAGVSQSPRYKVAKRGQDVALRCDPISGHVSLFWYQQALGQGPEFLTYFQNEAQLDKSGLPSDRFFAERPEGSVSTLKIQRTQQEDSAVYLCASSLVETYNSPLHFGNGTRLTVT.

The V and J genes are TRBV28 and TRBJ2-7, with D perhaps matching TRBD2 (7 bases). This CDR3 contains 15 residues. The ends were cut back, 2 bases at V and 7 bases at J, with 18 bases in the middle. CDR1 is MDHEN, CDR2 SYDVKM, per germline. CDR3 sequence (DNA): TGTGCCAGCAGTTTAGACTCCCGGGGGGCAGGAGAGCAGTACTTC. Residues: CASSLDSRGAGEQYF.

Ten or more counts support this clonotype. This sequence joins TRBV7-8 and TRBJ1-4, with unresolved D. This CDR3 contains 17 residues. Trimming removed 7 bases at V and 2 bases at J, with 20 bases between. Germline CDR1 SGHVS, CDR2 FQNEAQ. For the CDR3, the DNA is TGTGCCAGCACCCGCGGTCGGGTACGGTCGACTAATGAAAAACTGTTTTTT. As protein: CASTRGRVRSTNEKLFF.

This clonotype was counted between two and nine times. The rearrangement uses TRBV2 and TRBJ2-1, with 13 bases fitting TRBD2. The germline gives CDR1 SNHLY, CDR2 FYNNEI. With V trimmed by 10 bases and J by 6 bases, 9 bases remained unmatched. This CDR3 spans 15 amino acids. The CDR3 region has the DNA TGTGCCACCTCAGGACTAGCGGGAGTAAGCAATGAGCAGTTCTTC. Residues: CATSGLAGVSNEQFF.

The chain uses TRBV19 and TRBJ2-7; D may be TRBD1 (6 bases). CDR3 length equals 12 residues. The germline V gene encodes CDR1 LNHDA and CDR2 SQIVND (reference sequence). V was shortened by 4 bases and J by 11 bases, with 15 bases between the two germline ends. Written as DNA, the CDR3 is TGTGCCAGTAGTACCGGGCCCCGGGACAAGTACTTC. Protein: CASSTGPRDKYF.

This clonotype has just a few counts. This chain uses TRBV6-5 with TRBJ1-2, with D possibly TRBD1 on 5 matching bases. Germline V gene sequence: CDR1 MNHEY, CDR2 SVGAGI. The CDR3 is made up of 18 amino acids. V was trimmed by 6 bases and J by 4 bases, leaving 27 bases between them. CDR3 protein: CASSLNFRPTGTSYGYTF. For the CDR3, the DNA is TGTGCCAGCAGCCTAAACTTCCGACCGACTGGGACCTCCTATGGCTACACCTTC.

In its sample, this clonotype was seen many times. The gene calls are TRBV7-2 and TRBJ2-1; 8 nucleotides agree with TRBD2. J lost 4 bases, V lost 5 bases, and 10 bases had no gene match. The CDR3 spans 16 residues. CDR1 SGHTA and CDR2 FQGNSA come from the germline V gene. This chain's CDR3 is CASSQTQAGAYNEQFF. The CDR3 DNA follows: TGTGCCAGCAGCCAGACTCAAGCGGGAGCTTACAATGAGCAGTTCTTC.

The V call is TRBV28, the J call TRBJ2-5; no clear D gene. Trimming took 1 base from V and 2 from J, leaving 8 bases between them. The CDR3 has 14 residues. CDR1 and CDR2 from the germline V gene are MDHEN and SYDVKM. The CDR3 spells CASSLYSLQETQYF. The CDR3 DNA follows: TGTGCCAGCAGTTTATACAGCCTACAAGAGACCCAGTACTTC.

This chain joins TRBV11-3 and TRBJ2-5; the D is unclear. The CDR3 covers 13 residues. The V and J ends lost 2 bases and 2 bases respectively, with 6 bases between them. The germline V gene has CDR1 SGHNT and CDR2 YENEEA. CDR3 nucleotide sequence: TGTGCCAGCAGCTTATTCCTACAAGAGACCCAGTACTTC. Its translation is CASSLFLQETQYF.

V usage is TRBV7-2 and J usage is TRBJ2-7, with a weak D call TRBD2 (5 bases). V was clipped by 1 base and J by 2 bases, with 9 bases between them. The V gene's germline CDR1 is SGHTA and CDR2 FQGNSA. The CDR3 covers 14 residues. In DNA form, the CDR3 reads TGTGCCAGCAGCTTAGGGAGGATAACCTACGAGCAGTACTTC. This codes for CASSLGRITYEQYF.

The chain uses TRBV6-2 or TRBV6-3 and TRBJ2-5; possibly TRBD1 for D (6 bases). The V gene lost 2 bases and the J gene lost 5 bases, with 12 bases spanning the gap. The CDR3 contains 14 residues. The germline V gene has CDR1 MNHEY and CDR2 SVGEGT. The CDR3 reads CASSYGQSAETQYF. CDR3 sequence (DNA): TGTGCCAGCAGTTACGGACAGTCCGCGGAGACCCAGTACTTC.

The V call is TRBV28, the J call TRBJ1-2; the D gene is possibly TRBD1 (6 bases). V was trimmed by 9 bases and J by 8 bases, leaving 13 bases between them. The CDR3 is 11 residues long. CDR1 MDHEN and CDR2 SYDVKM come from the germline V gene. CDR3 DNA sequence: TGTGCCAGTTCTACAGGGCTCGGCTACACCTTC. It codes for CASSTGLGYTF.

The rearrangement uses TRBV28 and TRBJ2-1; 8 bases map to TRBD2. Germline V gives CDR1 MDHEN, CDR2 SYDVKM. V lost 5 bases to trimming and J lost 0 bases; unmatched junction nucleotides: 12. The CDR3 consists of 18 residues. CDR3 in amino acids: CASSPNNPGGPSYNEQFF. The CDR3 DNA reads TGTGCCAGCAGTCCTAACAACCCGGGAGGGCCCTCCTACAATGAGCAGTTCTTC.

The chain employs TRBV5-4 and TRBJ2-3; 8 nucleotides match TRBD2. The CDR3 contains 15 residues. Germline trimming cut 1 base from V and 2 bases from J; bases unmatched to any gene: 3. Germline loops: CDR1 SGHNT, CDR2 YYREEE (reference sequence). The CDR3 sequence is CASSLSGGNTDTQYF. DNA of the CDR3: TGTGCCAGCAGCTTGAGCGGGGGTAACACAGATACGCAGTATTTT.

This clonotype turned up a few times. The V and J genes are TRBV20-1 and TRBJ2-2; the D is unclear. Trimming took off 3 bases at V and 3 bases at J, with 14 bases between the two ends. Germline lookup yields CDR1 DFQATT and CDR2 SNEGSKA (reference sequence). CDR3 length: 15 amino acids. CDR3 sequence reads: CSASHAGADTGELFF. The CDR3 DNA sequence: TGCAGTGCTAGTCACGCAGGTGCGGACACCGGGGAGCTGTTTTTT.

The V gene is TRBV4-1, the J gene TRBJ1-5; D is possibly TRBD1 (5 bases). Trimming pared 5 bases from V and 7 bases from J, leaving 15 bases between. CDR1 is MGHRA, CDR2 YSYEKL, per germline. The CDR3 sequence is 14 residues long. The CDR3 protein is CASSKGVLEQPQHF. The CDR3 DNA follows: TGCGCCAGCAGCAAAGGGGTCCTGGAGCAGCCCCAGCATTTT.

The CDR3 here is CSARDTLAGGPQGELFF. In DNA form, the CDR3 reads TGCAGTGCTAGAGATACACTAGCGGGAGGGCCGCAGGGGGAGCTGTTTTTT. The chain is built from TRBV20-1 and TRBJ2-2, with 13 bases fitting TRBD2. The trim removed 0 bases at V and 8 bases at J, leaving 9 bases unmatched. Germline CDR1 is DFQATT and CDR2 is SNEGSKA (reference sequence). This CDR3 comprises 17 residues.

There are a few counts of this clonotype. The rearrangement uses TRBV2 and TRBJ1-1; the D is unclear. The CDR3 has 13 amino acids. V lost 8 bases to trimming and J lost 3 bases, with 13 bases between them. Germline values: CDR1 SNHLY, CDR2 FYNNEI. CDR3 region: CASGIDGDTEAFF. The CDR3 DNA follows: TGTGCCAGCGGTATTGACGGAGACACTGAAGCTTTCTTT.

This clonotype was seen a few times. The chain recombines TRBV27 with TRBJ2-1, with D maybe TRBD2 (6 bases). The CDR3 covers 15 residues. The germline V gene encodes CDR1 MNHEY and CDR2 SMNVEV (reference sequence). V lost 9 bases, J lost 3 bases, and 18 bases lay in between. This CDR3 is CASSRSGFDYNEQFF. In DNA, the CDR3 is TGTGCCAGTTCCCGAAGCGGGTTCGACTACAATGAGCAGTTCTTC.

This clonotype was seen many times. V usage is TRBV27 and J usage is TRBJ2-2; possible D gene TRBD2, 6 bases. CDR3 length equals 14 residues. Germline CDR1 MNHEY, CDR2 SMNVEV (reference sequence). V was cut by 3 bases and J by 1 base, with 6 bases left in between. CDR3 loop: CASSFSGNTGELFF. The DNA of the CDR3 is TGTGCCAGCAGTTTTAGCGGGAACACCGGGGAGCTGTTTTTT.

The chain employs TRBV12-3 or TRBV12-4 and TRBJ2-7; unclear D gene. Trimming stripped 2 bases from V and 0 bases from J, with 11 bases between. CDR3 length: 15 residues. The CDR3 bases are TGTGCCAGCAGTTTAACCATGGGCGGCTCCTACGAGCAGTACGTC. Protein sequence: CASSLTMGGSYEQYV.

The gene calls are TRBV12-3 or TRBV12-4 and TRBJ2-1, with 10 bases lining up with TRBD2. J lost 4 bases, V lost 7 bases, and 10 bases had no gene match. CDR3 length: 16 amino acids. The CDR3 nucleotides read TGTGCCAGCACTCCCCGGGCTAGCGGGAGTTACAATGAGCAGTTCTTC. This gives the protein CASTPRASGSYNEQFF.

The sample holds one count of this clonotype. The rearrangement joins TRBV19 to TRBJ1-2; D unresolved. V dropped 5 bases and J dropped 7 bases, with 14 bases sitting between them. The CDR3 sequence is 13 residues long. CDR1 LNHDA and CDR2 SQIVND come from the germline V gene (reference sequence). The CDR3 DNA reads TGTGCCAGTAGTTACACGAGTCACGCTGGCTACACCTTC. This sequence encodes CASSYTSHAGYTF.

The chain is built from TRBV2 and TRBJ1-5, with unresolved D. CDR1 is SNHLY, CDR2 FYNNEI, per germline. The V end lost 0 bases, the J end lost 6 bases, and 12 bases lay between the germline ends. The CDR3 has 15 residues. The CDR3 protein is CASSEAPGYTQPQHF. The CDR3 bases are TGTGCCAGCAGTGAAGCCCCAGGTTACACTCAGCCCCAGCATTTT.